These 26 T cell receptor beta chains were sequenced from one sample in a study of cytomegalovirus exposure and HLA in healthy donors. The PCR made use of 60 Vbeta and 13 Jbeta primers. Measured with immunoSEQ multiplex PCR; TCRdb has only the in-frame clones, and not every one. The top ten hold approximately 1.5% of the sample, which has about 130,000 clones, about 66% seen once. Specimen: PBMCs. Every receptor here comes from a man aged 25 to 40 in good health and CMV-seropositive.

This clone was counted a few times. The chain joins TRBV10-3 to TRBJ2-7, with TRBD2 matching over 11 bases. The J segment lost 7 bases and the V segment lost 6 bases, leaving 17 bases of the junction unmatched. The CDR3 runs 17 residues. Germline CDR1 reads ENHRY; CDR2 reads SYGVKD. The CDR3 protein is CAISADKMGLAVGEQYF. DNA of the CDR3: TGTGCCATCAGCGCCGATAAAATGGGACTAGCGGTGGGAGAGCAGTACTTC.

The rearrangement joins TRBV5-1 to TRBJ2-6; tentatively, D is TRBD1 (5 bases). V shed 1 base and J shed 1 base, with 12 bases lying between them. The germline V gene encodes CDR1 SGHRS and CDR2 YFSETQ. This CDR3 spans 17 amino acids. The CDR3 DNA is TGCGCCAGCAGCTTGAATTCAGGGCTGTCTGGGGCCAACGTCCTGACTTTC. Its protein product is CASSLNSGLSGANVLTF.

In this sample, this clone turned up once. Its ends do not fully match the called genes, so a read error is possible. The rearrangement links TRBV11-2 to TRBJ2-1; maybe TRBD2 (5 bases). The CDR3 spans 14 residues. The germline V gene has CDR1 SGHAT and CDR2 FQNNGV. The CDR3 DNA sequence: TGTGCCAGCAGCTTGACTAACTCCCACAATGAGCAGTTCTTC. This encodes CASSLTNSHNEQFF.

The rearrangement joins TRBV18 to TRBJ1-1; D uncertain. The CDR3 sequence is 13 residues long. Per the germline V gene, CDR1 is KGHSH and CDR2 is LQKENI. V was cut by 5 bases and J by 2 bases, with 9 bases left in between. The CDR3 DNA sequence: TGTGCCAGCTCATCTAACCTTAACACTGAAGCTTTCTTT. Its translation: CASSSNLNTEAFF.

The chain carries TRBV5-1 and TRBJ2-1, with 10 bases matching TRBD2. After removal of 5 bases from V and 0 bases from J, the junction contained 5 bases not matched to a gene. The CDR3 has 16 residues. CDR1 and CDR2 (germline): SGHRS, YFSETQ. The CDR3 sequence: CASSPSGSVSYNEQFF. CDR3 DNA sequence: TGCGCCAGCAGTCCTAGCGGGAGCGTCTCCTACAATGAGCAGTTCTTC.

In DNA form, the CDR3 reads TGCGCCAGCAGCTTGAGCGGGTGGCCCGTTGAAGCTTTCTTT. This codes for CASSLSGWPVEAFF. This rearrangement joins TRBV5-1 to TRBJ1-1; D call uncertain. Trimming shortened V by 1 base and J by 7 bases, and 14 bases separated the two germline ends. The CDR3 is 14 amino acids. Germline V gives CDR1 SGHRS, CDR2 YFSETQ.

CDR3 amino acids: CASSPTSGNTEAFF. The CDR3, as DNA: TGCGCCAGCAGCCCCACTTCAGGGAACACTGAAGCTTTCTTT. V is TRBV5-1 and J is TRBJ1-1, with D unclear. Germline CDR1 and CDR2: SGHRS and YFSETQ. V shed 4 bases and J shed 1 base, with 11 bases lying between them. This CDR3 is 14 amino acids long.

The V call is TRBV15, the J call TRBJ1-2; no reliable D call. The CDR3 runs to 16 residues. The ends were cut back, 1 base at V and 1 base at J, with 13 bases in the middle. CDR1 LNHNV and CDR2 YYDKDF come from the germline V gene (reference sequence). DNA of the CDR3: TGTGCCACCAGCAGAGGTGCAGGAGGAGTTAACTATGGCTACACCTTC. Its protein product is CATSRGAGGVNYGYTF.

V gene TRBV2 combines with J gene TRBJ2-7; 9 nucleotides agree with TRBD1. The trim removed 5 bases at V and 6 bases at J, leaving 8 bases unmatched. Germline loops: CDR1 SNHLY, CDR2 FYNNEI. This CDR3 has 14 residues. CDR3 protein: CASSPWTGAGEQYF. CDR3 sequence (DNA): TGTGCCAGCAGTCCCTGGACAGGGGCCGGCGAGCAGTACTTC.

This chain connects TRBV9 to TRBJ2-7; 7 bases are a match to TRBD2. There are 16 residues in the CDR3. V shed 0 bases, J shed 1 base, and the junction held 7 bases outside the gene matches. Germline loops: CDR1 SGDLS, CDR2 YYNGEE. CDR3 in DNA: TGTGCCAGCAGCGTAGATGCGGGACTATCGTCCTACGAGCAGTACTTC. It translates to CASSVDAGLSSYEQYF.

J is TRBJ1-1 and V is TRBV11-2; 8 nucleotides match TRBD1. J lost 10 bases, V lost 1 base, and 11 bases had no gene match. The CDR3 sequence is 15 residues long. Per germline, CDR1 SGHAT and CDR2 FQNNGV. The CDR3 DNA reads as TGTGCCAGCAGCTTAGGACAGGGGAGGTTTGCTGGAGCTTTCTTT. Protein sequence: CASSLGQGRFAGAFF. The full variable domain, its missing parts supplied by reference TRBV11-2 and TRBJ1-1, is EAGVAQSPRYKIIEKRQSVAFWCNPISGHATLYWYQQILGQGPKLLIQFQNNGVVDDSQLPKDRFSAERLKGVDSTLKIQPAKLEDSAVYLCASSLGQGRFAGAFFGQGTRLTVV.

This chain links TRBV4-3 with TRBJ1-2; 7 bases line up with TRBD1. Germline CDR1 and CDR2: LGHNA and YSLEER. Losses at the gene ends were 0 bases for V and 7 bases for J; bases not matched to a gene: 14. CDR3 length equals 17 residues. The DNA for the CDR3 is TGCGCCAGCAGCCAAGATTCATTCAGACAGGGCGAACTTGGCTACACCTTC. Translating it yields CASSQDSFRQGELGYTF.

V gene TRBV10-3 combines with J gene TRBJ2-1; a weak D match, TRBD1 (6 bases). There are 14 residues in the CDR3. Germline values: CDR1 ENHRY, CDR2 SYGVKD. Trimming took 10 bases from V and 0 from J, leaving 13 bases between them. DNA of the CDR3: TGTGCCACCCAGGGGACCCCCTCCTACAATGAGCAGTTCTTC. Translating gives CATQGTPSYNEQFF.

In this sample, this clone turned up a few times. V is TRBV2 and J is TRBJ1-1; no firm D call. This CDR3 is built from 12 residues. The V and J ends lost 3 bases and 1 base respectively, with 3 bases between them. In germline, CDR1 is SNHLY, CDR2 FYNNEI. The CDR3 sequence is CASSDRNTEAFF. The CDR3 DNA is TGTGCCAGCAGTGACAGGAACACTGAAGCTTTCTTT.

The chain has TRBV9 and TRBJ2-3, with 7 bases lining up with TRBD1. J was trimmed by 2 bases and V by 4 bases; bases with no gene match: 13. The germline V gene has CDR1 SGDLS and CDR2 YYNGEE. This CDR3 region has 17 residues. As DNA, the CDR3 is TGTGCCAGCAGCCCAGCCCCCGGGACAGCATACACAGATACGCAGTATTTT. Protein: CASSPAPGTAYTDTQYF.

The DNA for the CDR3 is TGCGCCAGCAGCCAAGTGACCCCGGGACTAGCGGGAGATGATACGCAGTATTTT. Its translation: CASSQVTPGLAGDDTQYF. J is TRBJ2-3 and V is TRBV4-1; 14 nucleotides align to TRBD2. The CDR3 has 18 residues. CDR1 is MGHRA, CDR2 YSYEKL, per germline. J was trimmed by 6 bases and V by 1 base; bases with no gene match: 9.

The CDR3 sequence: CASQIGGGGSSFYNEQFF. CDR3 DNA sequence: TGTGCCAGCCAAATAGGAGGGGGAGGGAGCTCCTTCTACAATGAGCAGTTCTTC. The V and J genes are TRBV19 and TRBJ2-1; TRBD2 is a possible D gene (7 bases). From germline, CDR1 is LNHDA and CDR2 SQIVND (reference sequence). The CDR3 length is 18 residues. The ends were cut back, 9 bases at V and 3 bases at J, with 27 bases in the middle.

This clone showed up just a few times. V and J are TRBV19 and TRBJ1-1; 10 bases agree with TRBD1. The CDR3 extends over 16 amino acids. Germline assignment: CDR1 LNHDA and CDR2 SQIVND (reference sequence). V lost 3 bases to trimming and J lost 5 bases; unmatched junction nucleotides: 9. The CDR3 nucleotides read TGTGCCAGTAGTATGGGACAGGGGATTTTGGGAACTGAAGCTTTCTTT. Its protein product is CASSMGQGILGTEAFF.

The rearrangement links TRBV27 to TRBJ2-7; TRBD1 matches 9 bases. V shed 1 base, J shed 2 bases, and the junction held 3 bases outside the gene matches. The CDR3 length is 15 residues. Germline values: CDR1 MNHEY, CDR2 SMNVEV (reference sequence). In nucleotides, the CDR3 is TGTGCCAGCAGTTTATTACGGGACAGGGCCTACGAGCAGTACTTC. This sequence encodes CASSLLRDRAYEQYF.

This clone was seen only a few times. The rearrangement joins TRBV28 to TRBJ2-7; D may be TRBD2 (6 bases). Trimming cost V 4 bases and J 2 bases, with 21 bases left between them. The germline V gene encodes CDR1 MDHEN and CDR2 SYDVKM. CDR3 length: 17 residues. The CDR3: CASSSPAAGRTPYEQYF. The CDR3, as DNA: TGTGCCAGCAGTTCCCCGGCGGCAGGGAGGACCCCCTACGAGCAGTACTTC.

The rearrangement uses TRBV18 and TRBJ2-3, with D possibly TRBD1 on 6 matching bases. CDR1 KGHSH and CDR2 LQKENI come from the germline V gene. This CDR3 is 12 amino acids long. V was shortened by 6 bases and J by 6 bases, with 10 bases between the two germline ends. The CDR3 bases are TGTGCCAGCTCTCTTGACAGGGATACGCAGTATTTT. Protein sequence: CASSLDRDTQYF.

The genes are TRBV28 and TRBJ2-5, with a tentative D call TRBD2 (6 bases). TRBJ2-7 explains the end of the DNA better; the J call may be wrong. The germline V gene has CDR1 MDHEN and CDR2 SYDVKM. This CDR3 region has 14 residues. In DNA, the CDR3 is TGTGCCAGCAGTTACCCCCGGGGGACCTACGAGCAGTACTTC. This sequence encodes CASSYPRGTYEQYF.

The sample holds one count of this clone. This rearrangement joins TRBV5-1 to TRBJ1-2; D remains ambiguous. With 4 bases removed from V and 4 bases from J, the gap between germline ends came to 23 bases. Germline values: CDR1 SGHRS, CDR2 YFSETQ. The CDR3 runs to 17 residues. CDR3 sequence (DNA): TGCGCCAGCAGCCCGGCCGGAGGCGTTCCGGCTCCCTATGGCTACACCTTC. As protein: CASSPAGGVPAPYGYTF.

CDR3 DNA sequence: TGCGCCAGCAGCTTACTGATCTTTTTTAGTCGAGACTGTCGGACCTACAATGAGCAGTTCTTC. As protein: CASSLLIFFSRDCRTYNEQFF. The rearrangement joins TRBV10-1 to TRBJ2-1; D is undetermined. Germline CDR1 is WNHNN and CDR2 is SYGVQD (reference sequence). V was cut by 6 bases and J by 2 bases, with 32 bases left in between. This CDR3 spans 21 amino acids.

This clone has more than one count but fewer than ten. The CDR3 DNA sequence: TGTGCCAGCAGCTCGTTTCCCTACGAGCAGTACTTC. The encoded protein is CASSSFPYEQYF. The chain links TRBV5-6 to TRBJ2-7; unclear D gene. CDR1 is SGHDT and CDR2 is YYEEEE in the germline V gene. This CDR3 is 12 amino acids long. The V gene lost 3 bases and the J gene lost 2 bases, with 6 bases spanning the gap.

V usage is TRBV7-6 and J usage is TRBJ2-7; 11 bases are shared with TRBD2. With V trimmed by 5 bases and J by 4 bases, 13 bases remained unmatched. Per the germline V gene, CDR1 is SGHVS and CDR2 is FNYEAQ. The CDR3 extends over 17 amino acids. CDR3 bases: TGTGCCAGCAGCAGCCGGTTGGTAGCGGGAGGGCCATACGAGCAGTACTTC. Protein sequence: CASSSRLVAGGPYEQYF.